The 3 T cell receptor beta chains listed next were all sequenced from one sample in a study of OX40 agonist ivuxolimab in advanced cancers. To prepare the library, the immunoSEQ multiplex PCR assay was applied. Here the immuneACCESS table is served through TCRdb, limited to in-frame sequences with V and J called. Missing clones are a known gap in these copies; in checked studies unresolved V genes cover under half, and the rest lacks a known reason. The sample includes about 110,000 clones, with about 92% observed a single time. The ten largest account for approximately 0.29% of the sample. Sequencing was performed on CD4+ or CD8+ T cells sorted from blood, taken in a trial of the OX40 agonist ivuxolimab. These receptors originate from an adult with an advanced solid tumor such as melanoma, head and neck, liver or kidney cancer.

The CDR3 here is CASSPPNGVEELFF. The CDR3 nucleotides are TGTGCCAGCTCACCACCGAACGGGGTTGAGGAGCTGTTTTTT. The V and J genes are TRBV18 and TRBJ2-2; the D gene is possibly TRBD2 (5 bases). V lost 0 bases and J 10 bases, leaving 12 bases between the germline ends. Germline V gives CDR1 KGHSH, CDR2 LQKENI. This CDR3 spans 14 amino acids.

The gene calls are TRBV28 and TRBJ2-7; D unclear. Germline V gene sequence: CDR1 MDHEN, CDR2 SYDVKM. V lost 4 bases and J lost 9, with 10 bases in between. The CDR3 covers 11 residues. CDR3 loop: CASSYRGPQYF. CDR3 in DNA: TGTGCCAGCAGTTATCGAGGCCCGCAGTACTTC.

This sequence joins TRBV5-4 and TRBJ1-1; 11 positions agree with TRBD1. The germline V gene has CDR1 SGHNT and CDR2 YYREEE (reference sequence). The V and J ends lost 3 bases and 5 bases, in that order; junction bases with no gene match: 6. The CDR3 runs to 15 residues. The CDR3 DNA reads TGTGCCAGCAGCTCCTCGGGACAGGGGGGGACTGAAGCTTTCTTT. It is translated as CASSSSGQGGTEAFF.